Here is one T cell receptor (beta chain) with its context. The data belong to a study of blood T cell repertoires in COVID-19. The CDR3 totals 16 residues. The germline CDR1 and CDR2 sequences are LNHDA and SQIVND (reference sequence). V lost 4 bases and J 2 bases, leaving 17 bases between the germline ends. In the original analysis: Amplifying reference gene primers gave estimates of nucleated cell counts. Generated by immunoSEQ multiplex PCR, the TCRdb table keeps only in-frame clones and is missing some. V and J calls and clone size follow that table, whereas D and trimming were derived from the DNA. This table has about 160,000 clones, 80% appearing once.

Sequenced sample: PBMCs or T cells enriched from blood (not recorded which). This chain links TRBV19 with TRBJ2-5; D is possibly TRBD1 (7 bases). The sequence was obtained from a woman aged 55-69 years who had recovered from COVID-19. This CDR3 reads CASSRTGDSYQETQYF. CDR3 bases: TGTGCCAGTAGTAGGACGGGGGACAGTTATCAAGAGACCCAGTACTTC.